The 9 T cell receptor beta chains below come from one sample, sequenced in a study of CD8 T cells in acute hepatitis C reinfection (dated by TCRdb to the early 2020s). The library was obtained by the immunoSEQ multiplex PCR assay. Drawn from immuneACCESS, this table holds only the in-frame rearrangements with V and J called that TCRdb kept. Clones are partly lost; checked studies trace under half to an unresolved V gene and leave the rest unexplained. Present in this sample are 30,000 to 45,000 clones, approximately 83% of which were seen just once. The ten largest clones represent approximately 10% of the sample. Read against the paper, the sample's time point label means: naive CD8 control sorted from an acute-time-point sample. Sequencing was carried out using naive CD8+ T cells from PBMCs. The intended sense of this specimen's cell subset or site label: sorted total naive CD45RO-negative CD8+ T cells. These receptors were taken from a woman aged 18-29 years who spontaneously cleared hepatitis C infection.

In this sample, this clone turned up a few times. The CDR3 coding sequence is TGCGCCAGCAGCAAACAGGAAACCACTGAAGCTTTCTTT. It codes for CASSKQETTEAFF. V usage is TRBV4-1 and J usage is TRBJ1-1; maybe TRBD1 (5 bases). The CDR3 is made up of 13 amino acids. CDR1 is MGHRA and CDR2 is YSYEKL in the germline V gene. Deletions cut 5 bases from V and 4 bases from J, with 11 bases between.

This chain connects TRBV9 to TRBJ2-3; D not certain. Germline V gene data show CDR1 as SGDLS and CDR2 as YYNGEE. The V and J ends lost 0 bases and 3 bases respectively, with 5 bases between them. CDR3 length equals 13 residues. The CDR3 loop is CASSVGRTDTQYF. In nucleotides, the CDR3 is TGTGCCAGCAGCGTAGGGCGGACAGATACGCAGTATTTT.

This clone has a single count. This chain links TRBV12-5 with TRBJ2-3; 7 positions match TRBD2. The CDR3 is 16 residues long. J gave up 5 bases and V 7 bases, and 15 bases lay outside the gene matches. CDR1 LGHNT and CDR2 FRNRAP come from the germline V gene. CDR3 in amino acids: CASATWGEGHVDTQYF. Written as DNA, the CDR3 is TGTGCTAGTGCCACTTGGGGGGAGGGCCATGTAGATACGCAGTATTTT.

The gene calls are TRBV27 and TRBJ1-1; D perhaps matches TRBD1 (5 bases). V was clipped by 7 bases and J by 11 bases, with 17 bases between them. This CDR3 contains 12 residues. Germline values: CDR1 MNHEY, CDR2 SMNVEV (reference sequence). Written as DNA, the CDR3 is TGTGCCAGCATTGGGACCCTAAGGCATGCTTTCTTT. It encodes CASIGTLRHAFF.

The chain has TRBV10-3 and TRBJ2-2; a possible D gene is TRBD1 (6 bases). Deletions cut 7 bases from V and 1 base from J, with 19 bases between. There are 17 residues in the CDR3. Per the germline V gene, CDR1 is ENHRY and CDR2 is SYGVKD. CDR3 loop: CAITMGDNGVNTGELFF. CDR3 DNA: TGTGCCATCACGATGGGGGACAACGGAGTGAACACCGGGGAGCTGTTTTTT.

This chain links TRBV30 with TRBJ2-1; TRBD1 might be the D (5 bases). Trimming cost V 1 base and J 7 bases, with 17 bases left between them. The CDR3 extends over 15 amino acids. Germline V gene data show CDR1 as GTSNPN and CDR2 as SVGIG (reference sequence). The CDR3 loop reads CAWSGIQGTGNEQFF. CDR3 sequence (DNA): TGTGCCTGGAGTGGAATTCAAGGTACAGGTAATGAGCAGTTCTTC.

V is TRBV14 and J is TRBJ2-7; 8 bases are shared with TRBD2. This CDR3 is 14 amino acids long. CDR1 and CDR2 (germline): SGHDN, FVKESK. The V gene end was trimmed by 4 bases and the J gene end by 6 bases; junction bases not matched to a gene: 8. CDR3 nucleotides: TGTGCCAGCAGCCCGGGACTAGTCGGGGCCGAGCAGTACTTC. This encodes CASSPGLVGAEQYF.

The chain is built from TRBV9 and TRBJ2-5, with 7 bases fitting TRBD2. The last part of the DNA fits TRBJ2-7 better; the J call may be wrong. CDR1 and CDR2 from the germline V gene are SGDLS and YYNGEE. CDR3 size: 15 residues. The chain's CDR3 is CASSVEAGEVYEQYF. CDR3 nucleotide sequence: TGTGCCAGCAGCGTAGAGGCGGGAGAGGTCTACGAGCAGTACTTC.

V and J are TRBV9 and TRBJ2-5; 10 bases agree with TRBD2. The J call may be incorrect, as the DNA end agrees better with TRBJ2-7. Germline V gives CDR1 SGDLS, CDR2 YYNGEE. The CDR3 sequence is 16 residues long. CDR3 nucleotides: TGTGCCAGCAGCATACGACCAGCGGGAGGGCCCTACGAGCAGTACTTC. This sequence encodes CASSIRPAGGPYEQYF.